This TCR beta chain was captured by sequencing in a study of CD4 T cells in relation to SARS-CoV-2 and coronaviruses. The length of the CDR3 is 14 residues. Trimming pared 3 bases from V and 6 bases from J, leaving 14 bases between. The germline V gene encodes CDR1 KGHSH and CDR2 LQKENI. The study, taken as a whole, reports: Monoreactive clones expanded significantly more to SARS-CoV-2 than crossreactive clones did. According to naive versus memory sequencing, detected responses are memory recall, not newly primed. About 65% of donors had memory CD4+ clonotypes crossrecognizing SARS-CoV-2 and common cold coronavirus spike.

With respect to this clone: Its antigen remains unidentified.

Unexposed donor CD4+ T cells date from 2011-2018, before the COVID-19 pandemic. Naive and memory CD4+ T cells came from enriched cryopreserved PBMCs. TCRdb keeps only in-frame clones here, not all; method: immunoSEQ multiplex PCR. The sample lists 55,000 to 75,000 clones, over 70% occurring once. Input material: memory CD4+ T cells from PBMCs. This rearrangement joins TRBV18 to TRBJ1-2; D unclear. This TCR was recovered from a human donor in good health. The CDR3 sequence is CASSPDSSEDGYTF. CDR3 nucleotide sequence: TGTGCCAGCTCACCGGATAGCAGCGAGGATGGCTACACCTTC.